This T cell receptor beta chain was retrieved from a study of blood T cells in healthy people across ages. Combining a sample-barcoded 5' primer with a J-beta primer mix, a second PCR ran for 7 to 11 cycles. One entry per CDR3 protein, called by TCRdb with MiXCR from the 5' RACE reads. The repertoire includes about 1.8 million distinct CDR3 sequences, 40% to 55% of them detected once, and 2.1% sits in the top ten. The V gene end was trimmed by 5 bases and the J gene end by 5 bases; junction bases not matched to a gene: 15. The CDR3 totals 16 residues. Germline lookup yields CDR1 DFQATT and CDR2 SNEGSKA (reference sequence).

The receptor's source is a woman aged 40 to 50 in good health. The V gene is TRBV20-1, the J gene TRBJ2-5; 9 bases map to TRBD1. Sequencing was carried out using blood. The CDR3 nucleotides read TGCAGTGCTCGAGCCTCGGGACAGGGAGGGGTGGAGACCCAGTACTTC. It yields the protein CSARASGQGGVETQYF.